Sequencing of this T cell receptor (beta chain) was carried out in a study of shared clonotypes between healthy human individuals. Study background: A donor's plate count was three for CD4 naive and three for CD4 memory; CD8 naive had two and CD8 memory one. General study points: Enrolling few donors narrowed the genetic and exposure-history diversity that was represented. Clonotype sharing among the donors was expected to vary with sequencing depth.

The naive CD8 subset, CD45RO-negative cells positively selected for CCR7, excluded terminally differentiated effector memory CD45RA+ cells. Details on this clone: As yet, its antigen is unknown.

Germline V gives CDR1 MNHEY, CDR2 SMNVEV (reference sequence). With 5 bases removed from V and 4 bases from J, the gap between germline ends came to 17 bases. This CDR3 is built from 15 residues. Some clones are missing from TCRdb's copy, which holds only in-frame ones; the method was immunoSEQ multiplex PCR. The repertoire holds 1.5 million to 2.5 million clones, with approximately 95% as singletons. The chain couples TRBV27 to TRBJ1-2; the D gene is possibly TRBD1 (6 bases). The sample comprised naive CD8+ T cells sorted from blood. The source of this sequence is a man aged 18 to 29 in good health. The CDR3 region has the DNA TGTGCCAGCAGTACCAGCCTGGGGGGCTTCTATGGCTACACCTTC. This sequence encodes CASSTSLGGFYGYTF.